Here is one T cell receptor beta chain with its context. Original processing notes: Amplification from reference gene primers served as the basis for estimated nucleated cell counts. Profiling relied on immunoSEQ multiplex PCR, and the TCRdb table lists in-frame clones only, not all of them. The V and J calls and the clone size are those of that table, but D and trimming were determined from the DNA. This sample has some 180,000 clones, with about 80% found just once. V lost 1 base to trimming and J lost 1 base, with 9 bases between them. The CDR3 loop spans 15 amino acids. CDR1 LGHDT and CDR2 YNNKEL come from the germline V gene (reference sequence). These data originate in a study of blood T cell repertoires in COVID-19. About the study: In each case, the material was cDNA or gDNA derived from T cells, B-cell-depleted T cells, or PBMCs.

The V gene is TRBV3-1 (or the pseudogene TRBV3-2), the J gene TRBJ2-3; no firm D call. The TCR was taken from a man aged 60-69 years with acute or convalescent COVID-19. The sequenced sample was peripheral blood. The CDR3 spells CASSQGLEGTDTQYF. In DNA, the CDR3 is TGTGCCAGCAGCCAAGGCCTTGAGGGCACAGATACGCAGTATTTT.